Reported below is one TCR beta chain. The antigen this receptor binds is unknown. It has no much larger one-base neighbor in the sample; base qualities were not kept. Libraries were constructed by the immunoSEQ multiplex PCR assay. For the multiplex PCR, a mixture combining 60 forward primers for TCR Vbeta segments and 13 reverse primers for TCR Jbeta segments was used. The CDR3 region of rearranged TCR beta genes was amplified from genomic DNA by a multiplex PCR assay. Amplified TCR beta libraries were sequenced as 87-base-pair reads on the Illumina HiSeq System. Per the source publication's procedure: A later analysis counted tens of millions of unique TCR beta chains across the 550 to 750 repertoires, and 9.5 million to 11 million of these chains were shared by at least two donors. Raw reads were error-corrected and collapsed into unique sequences with a nearest-neighbor algorithm that merged closely related sequences to remove PCR and sequencing errors. V, D and J gene segments were assigned by aligning CDR3 sequences to IMGT reference sequences. Each retained sequence needed at least a six-nucleotide match to both a V gene segment and a J gene segment. A rearrangement counted as productive if the CDR3 had no stop codons and remained in frame with V and J, and every other rearrangement counted as non-productive. Following IMGT convention, CDR3 was defined as the stretch from the second conserved V-encoded cysteine to the conserved J-encoded phenylalanine. Sequences without an unambiguous match to a single V gene segment were excluded from the earlier analysis of about 600 of the donors. In an earlier analysis of approximately 560 of the donors, a V segment was called functional when productive rearrangements were above 56.7%, and segregating when the standard deviation between donors exceeded 5%. A statistical classification framework was developed to diagnose cytomegalovirus status using the catalog of TCR beta chain sequences. In a later analysis, V and J genes were assigned by comparing TCR nucleotide sequences against IMGT/GENE-DB human TR gene sequences. In a later analysis, CDR3 sequences and most-parsimonious VDJ recombination scenarios were assigned using the TCRdist pipeline. In a later analysis, each TCR beta chain was defined by its CDR3 amino acid sequence together with its V-gene family, and reads lacking a unique V-gene family were excluded. A later analysis removed roughly 590 highly shared, low-generation-probability nucleotide sequences to deal with suspected cross-contamination and a sequencing artifact. A later analysis calculated a clonal expansion index for each public chain from normalized within-repertoire ranks of inferred template counts. A later analysis computed generation probabilities with a VDJ recombination model fitted to out-of-frame rearrangements, and checked the results against IGoR. A later analysis scored TCR-TCR, TCR-HLA and TCR-CMV co-occurrence with hypergeometric tests, applying a repertoire-size bias correction to TCR pairs. False discovery rates were estimated in a later analysis by permuting HLA or CMV assignments 20 times. In a later analysis, co-occurring TCRs were grouped with DBSCAN, and TCRdist sequence similarity was added when clustering was performed within HLA-allele-positive subsets. Co-occurrence clustering excluded repertoires with fewer than 30,000 or more than 120,000 public chains, plus five with anomalous nucleotide sharing. Here the immuneACCESS table is served through TCRdb, limited to in-frame sequences with V and J called. Missing clones are a known gap in these copies; in checked studies unresolved V genes cover under half, and the rest lacks a known reason. V and J calls and clone size are those listed in that table; D and trimming were worked out from the DNA. The table for this sample lists about 130,000 clones; about four fifths of them were counted only once. Of the sample, around 4% is held by the ten largest clones.

The cohort consisted of approximately 690 healthy bone marrow donors. Cohort members were all nominally healthy when sampled, although unrecorded immune exposures were likely present. The donor was CMV seronegative and belonged to the group of 352 seronegative cohort members. Every donor gave a peripheral blood sample, and the peripheral blood mononuclear cells from that sample were used for TCR beta sequencing. Genomic DNA was extracted from the blood cell samples with the Qiagen DNeasy Blood Extraction Kit. These data belong to a study of cytomegalovirus exposure and HLA in healthy donors (dated by TCRdb to 2016 to 2017). Notes on the research overall: An earlier analysis of approximately 600 of the donors reported approximately 300 Gb of sequence data and 117 million unique TCR beta sequences from 150 million to 200 million T cells. Of the approximately 400 genotyped donors, approximately 80% fell in the genetic ancestry cluster associated with self-reported Caucasian donors. Several DR-DQ haplotypes were handled as single units for association and clustering, since linkage in the cohort was strong. Class I and class II HLA loci were covered by the typing at four-digit resolution. An earlier analysis of a few hundred of the donors applied high-throughput TCR beta sequencing to assess whether each TCR beta V gene segment acted as functional or pseudogenic. An early release that covered some 630 HLA-typed donors contained approximately 290 gigabases of sequencing data and 85 million to 100 million unique TCR sequences. Among several hundred genotyped donors of the cohort, an average of approximately 220,000 unique TCR beta nucleotide sequences was sequenced per donor, of which 15% to 20% were non-productive. In a later analysis, previously published TCR beta repertoires from several hundred donors were re-analyzed and high-resolution HLA genotyping was added so that TCR occurrence patterns could be studied. Rather than drawing on any new phenotypic data, the later analysis identified candidate immune exposures from TCR beta sequences and the way those sequences occurred across donors. Donor age, sex, ethnicity and CMV serostatus were collected together with the repertoire data. The study was designed to test whether signatures of past pathogen exposure could be identified by cataloging public T cell receptors. All discovery cohort repertoires had been generated on a single sequencing platform. To predict cytomegalovirus infection status, the study combined high-throughput TCR immunosequencing, statistical association of individual TCRs with disease status, and machine learning. A later genetic analysis used genome-wide SNP genotypes for about three fifths of the 666 donors, treating that subset as a discovery cohort. Typing coverage varied by locus: roughly 629-630 donors for A, B, C, DRB1 and DQB1; 500 to 550 for DQA1; 606 for DPA1; roughly 470 for DPB1. The T cell repertoires of 666 subjects were profiled by immunosequencing and related to cytomegalovirus serostatus. In addition to the first cohort of hundreds of subjects, a separate validation cohort of 120 different subjects was used.

Inclusive of the bounding cysteine and phenylalanine, the CDR3 is 11 residues long. Solely the CDR3 DNA is kept, with 33 bases framed from the first base. V loses 6 bases, J loses 4 bases, and the germline ends lie 6 bases apart. CDR1 and CDR2, per the germline V gene (reference sequence), are LNHDA and SQIVND. Points the paper makes about the study in general: This cohort had only TCR beta chains sequenced, and the lack of alpha or paired-chain data limited which features could be detected. Compared with equally common non-associated chains, HLA-associated TCR beta chains in a later analysis were more clonally expanded and had lower generation probabilities. The authors suggested that the approach could potentially be generalized to other disease states and immunological phenotypes. Broadly in line with IMGT annotations, most TCR beta V segments showed up in productive rearrangements about 90% or about 30% of the time in an earlier analysis of 587 of the donors. Strong co-occurrence of HLA alleles, especially DR and DQ, made assigning TCR associations to individual alleles difficult. For the cohort, immune exposure information was limited to CMV serostatus. Several of the top co-occurrence clusters appeared to be linked to parvovirus B19, influenza, CMV and Epstein-Barr virus, according to a later analysis. A later analysis found that most CMV-associated TCR beta chains appeared HLA-restricted, with HLA associations seemingly driven largely by CMV exposure. A later analysis found that TCR association rates varied across HLA loci, with DRB1 alleles showing the most associated TCRs and HLA-C alleles the fewest. The earlier analysis of some 540 of the donors excluded seventeen rarely observed V segments, including chromosome 9 orphons, because counts were too low. Three of the identified cytomegalovirus-associated TCR beta chains were confirmed in vitro to be specific for cytomegalovirus antigens. A further reported finding was that TCR beta sequences accurately predicted the HLA-A and HLA-B alleles for most subjects in the first cohort. A cluster of highly shared sequence variants was judged likely to represent a technical artifact of the sequencing pipeline. Some IMGT-functional V segments, including TRBV6-2 and TRBV6-3, could not be distinguished by the 87-base-pair reads and were therefore excluded. An association between a missense DCLRE1C variant and V-gene and J-gene trimming of TCR beta chains was found in a later genetic analysis and replicated in an independent cohort. A total of 150 to 200 TCR beta chains were listed by the study as associated with cytomegalovirus. The classifier was reported to diagnose cytomegalovirus status with high specificity and sensitivity in both the original cohort and the validation cohort. According to a later genetic analysis, donors in an Asian-associated ancestry cluster had fewer N-insertions in productive TCRs than the approximately 700-donor mean. Most TCR sequences were observed very rarely across donors, whereas some public TCRs were present in many individuals. Presence/absence analyses assumed roughly uniform sequencing depth across donors, an assumption that may not hold. Specific HLA alleles were associated with 18,000 or so TCR beta sequences at a false discovery rate of 0.05 in a later analysis. Correlated functional status among segregating V segments might reflect linkage disequilibrium, but an unknown experimental factor could not be ruled out. Because HLA typing was missing for some donors at each locus, association tests included only the typed subset.

The chain couples TRBV19 to TRBJ1-1, with the D gene not confidently named. Sequencing was carried out using PBMCs. The sequence came from a man in his forties in good health and CMV-seronegative. The bases read TGTGCCAGTAGATGGGCCACTGAAGCTTTCTTT. Translated, this gives CASRWATEAFF.